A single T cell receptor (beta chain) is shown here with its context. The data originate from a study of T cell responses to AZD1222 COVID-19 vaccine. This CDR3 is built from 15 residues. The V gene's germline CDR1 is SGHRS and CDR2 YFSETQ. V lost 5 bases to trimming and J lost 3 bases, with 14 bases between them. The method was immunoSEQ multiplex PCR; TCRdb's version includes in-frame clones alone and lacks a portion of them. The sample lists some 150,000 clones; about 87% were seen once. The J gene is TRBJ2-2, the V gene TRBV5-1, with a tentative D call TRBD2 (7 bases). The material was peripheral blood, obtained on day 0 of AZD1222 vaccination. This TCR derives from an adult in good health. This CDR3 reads CASSRLGGDTGELFF. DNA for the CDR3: TGCGCCAGCAGTCGTCTAGGGGGGGACACCGGGGAGCTGTTTTTT. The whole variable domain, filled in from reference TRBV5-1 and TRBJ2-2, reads KAGVTQTPRYLIKTRGQQVTLSCSPISGHRSVSWYQQTPGQGLQFLFEYFSETQRNKGNFPGRFSGRQFSNSRSEMNVSTLELGDSALYLCASSRLGGDTGELFFGEGSRLTVL.